The 25 T cell receptor beta chains below all came from one sample that was sequenced in a study of response to subunit inactivated influenza vaccine. TCRdb re-called the RT-PCR reads with MiXCR, one entry per CDR3 protein. The data contain more than 150,000 distinct CDR3 sequences, roughly 10% of them singletons. This material consisted of CD8+ T cells sorted from PBMCs, taken less than 30 months after vaccination. Receptors originate from a man between 45 and 75 years old who received an inactivated influenza vaccine.

The chain joins TRBV9 to TRBJ1-2; D is undetermined. With 3 bases removed from V and 8 bases from J, the gap between germline ends came to 11 bases. This CDR3 region has 12 residues. CDR1 is SGDLS, CDR2 YYNGEE, per germline. CDR3: CASSEGLRGYTF. The CDR3 DNA reads TGTGCCAGCAGCGAGGGCCTTAGGGGCTACACCTTC.

This rearrangement joins TRBV6-5 to TRBJ2-5, with D perhaps TRBD1 (6 bases). The CDR3 runs 16 residues. Trimming took 2 bases from V and 1 from J, leaving 14 bases between them. Germline V gene sequence: CDR1 MNHEY, CDR2 SVGAGI. This chain's CDR3 is CASSYNSYRVQETQYF. The CDR3 DNA is TGTGCCAGCAGTTACAACTCGTACAGGGTCCAAGAGACCCAGTACTTC.

This clonotype was seen more than once but under ten times. This chain links TRBV7-9 with TRBJ1-1; D ambiguous. This CDR3 is 13 amino acids long. V was pared by 1 base and J by 5 bases, with 8 bases between. Germline V CDR1 and CDR2: SEHNR, FQNEAQ (reference sequence). CDR3 nucleotide sequence: TGTGCCAGCAGCTTAGATTTGTGGACTGAAGCTTTCTTT. This translates into CASSLDLWTEAFF.

This clonotype was counted at least ten times. Its ends do not fully match the called genes, so a read error is possible. The chain joins TRBV28 to TRBJ2-7; the match to TRBD1 covers 8 bases. This CDR3 contains 14 residues. CDR1 is MDHEN and CDR2 is SYDVKM in the germline V gene. The chain's CDR3 is CASSFRPDRAEKYF. Here the CDR3 DNA reads TGTGCCAGCAGTTTTCGTCCGGACAGGGCCGAGAAGTACTTC.

This chain links TRBV5-1 with TRBJ1-1; D not resolved. Trimming took off 1 base at V and 4 bases at J, with 17 bases between the two ends. CDR1 and CDR2 from the germline V gene are SGHRS and YFSETQ. CDR3 size: 16 residues. DNA for the CDR3: TGCGCCAGCAGCTTGAATGGGAAGATCTTTGGCACTGAAGCTTTCTTT. It specifies CASSLNGKIFGTEAFF.

This clonotype has a count of ten or more. CDR3 loop: CASSFSGRPNYEQYF. The CDR3 coding sequence is TGTGCCAGCAGCTTTAGCGGGAGGCCAAATTACGAGCAGTACTTC. The chain has TRBV7-2 and TRBJ2-7, with 10 bases that match TRBD2. CDR1 and CDR2 from the germline V gene are SGHTA and FQGNSA. The CDR3 spans 15 residues. V gave up 3 bases and J gave up 4 bases; unmatched junction bases: 6.

V and J are TRBV4-1 and TRBJ1-5; 8 bases line up with TRBD1. Germline values: CDR1 MGHRA, CDR2 YSYEKL. V lost 4 bases and J lost 1; bases outside the gene matches: 6. The length of the CDR3 is 16 residues. The CDR3 is CASSPRDRLSNQPQHF. The CDR3, as DNA: TGCGCCAGCAGCCCCCGGGACAGGTTAAGCAATCAGCCCCAGCATTTT.

V and J are TRBV12-3 or TRBV12-4 and TRBJ2-2; D could derive from TRBD1 or TRBD2 (5 bases each). The length of the CDR3 is 15 residues. Trimming left V 4 bases short and J 9 bases short, with 18 bases between. The CDR3 DNA is TGTGCCAGCAGTTACGCCGGGACCGCGGTCCGGGAGCTGTTTTTT. Residues: CASSYAGTAVRELFF.

The chain carries TRBV27 and TRBJ2-1, with D perhaps TRBD2 (6 bases). The CDR3 length is 14 residues. V was clipped by 5 bases and J by 6 bases, with 14 bases between them. Germline lookup yields CDR1 MNHEY and CDR2 SMNVEV (reference sequence). The CDR3 coding sequence is TGTGCCAGCAGTCCGGGACTTATCGCCAATGAGCAGTTCTTC. Protein sequence: CASSPGLIANEQFF.

This clonotype was recorded many times. The chain is built from TRBV12-3 or TRBV12-4 and TRBJ2-5; D gene ambiguous. CDR3 size: 14 residues. The V end was cut by 3 bases, the J end by 1 base, with 9 bases between. CDR3 in amino acids: CASSLERSQETQYF. CDR3 sequence (DNA): TGTGCCAGCAGTTTGGAACGGTCCCAAGAGACCCAGTACTTC.

The chain joins TRBV27 to TRBJ2-5; the match to TRBD2 covers 12 bases. This CDR3 has 16 residues. CDR1 MNHEY and CDR2 SMNVEV come from the germline V gene (reference sequence). V shed 5 bases and J 5 bases; nucleotides not matched to a gene: 9. CDR3 coding DNA: TGTGCCAGCAGTCCCACCCCCGGGACTAGCGGGGAGACCCAGTACTTC. Its translation is CASSPTPGTSGETQYF.

This clonotype was observed a few times. The chain links TRBV6-2 or TRBV6-3 to TRBJ1-2; no definite D call. The germline CDR1 and CDR2 sequences are MNHEY and SVGEGT. This CDR3 region has 16 residues. V was pared by 0 bases and J by 3 bases, with 14 bases between. The CDR3 region is CASSYSPATGDYGYTF. As DNA, the CDR3 is TGTGCCAGCAGTTACTCTCCGGCGACCGGGGACTATGGCTACACCTTC.

V usage is TRBV29-1 and J usage is TRBJ2-5, with a possible D match to TRBD2 (5 bases). CDR1 SQVTM and CDR2 ANQGSEA come from the germline V gene. Trimming left V 0 bases short and J 2 bases short, with 16 bases between. The CDR3 is 16 residues long. CDR3 DNA: TGCAGCGTTGAAGACCCCCGGACTCCTATTCAAGAGACCCAGTACTTC. This translates into CSVEDPRTPIQETQYF.

The V gene is TRBV20-1, the J gene TRBJ2-2; the D gene is possibly TRBD1 (5 bases). CDR3 length: 13 amino acids. Germline CDR1 is DFQATT and CDR2 is SNEGSKA (reference sequence). The germline V and J ends were trimmed by 3 bases and 7 bases, with 12 bases remaining between them. The CDR3 spells CSASPTVSGELFF. The DNA of the CDR3 is TGCAGTGCTAGCCCGACAGTCAGCGGGGAGCTGTTTTTT.

This clonotype turned up a few times. This rearrangement joins TRBV12-3 or TRBV12-4 to TRBJ2-7; the D call may be TRBD1 or TRBD2 (6 bases each). Trimming stripped 5 bases from V and 5 bases from J, with 19 bases between. The CDR3 is 15 residues long. CDR3 nucleotide sequence: TGTGCCAGCAGTCCCCGACCGGGGGCTAGCGACGAGCAGTACTTC. Residues: CASSPRPGASDEQYF.

This clonotype occurred many times. The CDR3 DNA sequence: TGCAGCGCTGCCGGGACAGGGCCCTACGAGCAGTACTTC. Amino acid sequence: CSAAGTGPYEQYF. This chain uses TRBV29-1 with TRBJ2-7; 9 bases align to TRBD1. CDR1 is SQVTM and CDR2 is ANQGSEA in the germline V gene. The CDR3 runs to 13 residues. V lost 7 bases and J lost 2; bases outside the gene matches: 6.

This clonotype has just a few counts. The rearrangement joins TRBV11-2 to TRBJ2-1; D remains unclear. The CDR3 has 18 residues. Germline lookup yields CDR1 SGHAT and CDR2 FQNNGV. V was trimmed by 1 base and J by 0 bases, leaving 16 bases between them. The DNA for the CDR3 is TGTGCCAGCAGCTTAGGAAGGTCCGTGGGCAGCTCCTACAATGAGCAGTTCTTC. Its protein is CASSLGRSVGSSYNEQFF.

This clonotype was detected ten times or more. The chain is built from TRBV27 and TRBJ2-1; D possibly corresponds to TRBD1 (5 bases). CDR1 and CDR2 from the germline V gene are MNHEY and SMNVEV (reference sequence). The CDR3 contains 17 residues. The V gene lost 6 bases and the J gene lost 2 bases, with 20 bases spanning the gap. CDR3 nucleotides: TGTGCCAGCAGCCGCCCCCTGGGGCGTATGACCTACAATGAGCAGTTCTTC. As protein: CASSRPLGRMTYNEQFF.

V and J are TRBV5-6 and TRBJ2-3; 11 nucleotides agree with TRBD2. The germline CDR1 and CDR2 sequences are SGHDT and YYEEEE. V shed 3 bases and J 2 bases; nucleotides not matched to a gene: 8. The CDR3 sequence is 17 residues long. In DNA, the CDR3 is TGTGCCAGCAGCTCGCCGCTAGCGGGGGGATACACAGATACGCAGTATTTT. The encoded protein is CASSSPLAGGYTDTQYF.

This clonotype has just a few counts. This rearrangement joins TRBV3-1 to TRBJ1-1; D is unresolved. This CDR3 contains 12 residues. CDR1 LGHDT and CDR2 YNNKEL come from the germline V gene (reference sequence). Trimming left V 4 bases short and J 7 bases short, with 10 bases between. CDR3 in DNA: TGTGCCAGCAGCCGGCACGCCTTTGAAGCTTTCTTT. Its protein product is CASSRHAFEAFF.

The CDR3 is CASSDTTYSNQPQHF. Here the CDR3 DNA reads TGTGCCAGCAGCGACACAACCTATAGCAATCAGCCCCAGCATTTT. The rearrangement links TRBV2 to TRBJ1-5; no firm D call. V was clipped by 6 bases and J by 0 bases, with 12 bases between them. Germline loops: CDR1 SNHLY, CDR2 FYNNEI. The CDR3 has 15 amino acids.

The chain is built from TRBV25-1 and TRBJ2-1, with D possibly being TRBD1 (6 bases). The V end was cut by 10 bases, the J end by 5 bases, with 15 bases between. CDR3 length: 13 residues. Germline V CDR1 and CDR2: MGHDK, SYGVNS. CDR3 bases: TGTGCCACCGGGTGGCAGGGGAACAATGAGCAGTTCTTC. This translates into CATGWQGNNEQFF. The full variable domain, in which reference TRBV25-1 and TRBJ2-1 provide the parts outside the CDR3, is EADIYQTPRYLVIGTGKKITLECSQTMGHDKMYWYQQDPGMELHLIHYSYGVNSTEKGDLSSESTVSRIRTEHFPLTLESARPSHTSQYLCATGWQGNNEQFFGPGTRLTVL.

This clonotype was recorded many times. This chain uses TRBV20-1 with TRBJ1-2; TRBD1 aligns across 7 bases. There are 15 residues in the CDR3. V lost 3 bases and J lost 3; bases outside the gene matches: 10. Germline V lookup: CDR1 DFQATT, CDR2 SNEGSKA (reference sequence). CDR3 residues: CSASNPWDRDYGYTF. The CDR3 nucleotides are TGCAGTGCTAGTAACCCCTGGGACAGAGACTATGGCTACACCTTC.

A few counts support this clonotype. The rearrangement joins TRBV4-2 to TRBJ2-7; 8 bases match TRBD2. Germline V gives CDR1 LGHNA, CDR2 YNFKEQ. J gave up 1 base and V 2 bases, and 10 bases lay outside the gene matches. This CDR3 spans 17 amino acids. CDR3 DNA: TGTGCCAGCAGCCAACTACCGGGAGGGGAGTCTTCCTACGAGCAGTACTTC. Encoded protein: CASSQLPGGESSYEQYF.

This chain connects TRBV5-1 to TRBJ2-5, with D possibly being TRBD2 (5 bases). The V end lost 3 bases, the J end lost 5 bases, and 20 bases lay between the germline ends. This CDR3 is built from 16 residues. Germline V CDR1 and CDR2: SGHRS, YFSETQ. The CDR3 loop reads CASSSPEFTGWETQYF. As DNA, the CDR3 is TGCGCCAGCAGCTCCCCCGAGTTTACGGGGTGGGAGACCCAGTACTTC.